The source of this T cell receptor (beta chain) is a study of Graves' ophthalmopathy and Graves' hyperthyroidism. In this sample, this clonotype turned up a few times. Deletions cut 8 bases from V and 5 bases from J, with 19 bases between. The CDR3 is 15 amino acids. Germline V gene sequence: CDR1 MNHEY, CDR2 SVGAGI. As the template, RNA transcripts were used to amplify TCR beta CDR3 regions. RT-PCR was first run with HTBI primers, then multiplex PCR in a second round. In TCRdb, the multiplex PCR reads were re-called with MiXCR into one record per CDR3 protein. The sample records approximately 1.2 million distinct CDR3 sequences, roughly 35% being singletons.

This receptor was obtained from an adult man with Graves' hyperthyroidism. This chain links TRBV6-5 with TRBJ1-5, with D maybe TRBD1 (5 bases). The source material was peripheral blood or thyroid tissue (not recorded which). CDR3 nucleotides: TGTGCCAGCTCCACCAACCACAGGACCGATCAGCCCCAGCATTTT. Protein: CASSTNHRTDQPQHF.